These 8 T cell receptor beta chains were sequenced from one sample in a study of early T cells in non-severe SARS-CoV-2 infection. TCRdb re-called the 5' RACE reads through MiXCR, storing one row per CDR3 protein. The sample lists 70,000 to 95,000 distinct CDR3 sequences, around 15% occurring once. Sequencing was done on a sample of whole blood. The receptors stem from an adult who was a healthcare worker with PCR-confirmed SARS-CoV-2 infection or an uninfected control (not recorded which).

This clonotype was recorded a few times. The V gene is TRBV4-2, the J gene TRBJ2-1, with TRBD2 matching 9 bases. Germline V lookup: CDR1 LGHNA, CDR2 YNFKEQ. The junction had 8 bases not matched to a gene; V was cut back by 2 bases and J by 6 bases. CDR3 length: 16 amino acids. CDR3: CASSQPGAGGSNEQFF. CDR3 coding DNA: TGTGCCAGCAGCCAACCAGGGGCGGGGGGGTCCAATGAGCAGTTCTTC.

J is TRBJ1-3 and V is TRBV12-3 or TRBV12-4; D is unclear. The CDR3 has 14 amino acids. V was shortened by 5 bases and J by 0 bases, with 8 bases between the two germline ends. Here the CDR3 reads CASSNQVSGNTIYF. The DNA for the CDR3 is TGTGCCAGCAGTAATCAGGTCTCTGGAAACACCATATATTTT.

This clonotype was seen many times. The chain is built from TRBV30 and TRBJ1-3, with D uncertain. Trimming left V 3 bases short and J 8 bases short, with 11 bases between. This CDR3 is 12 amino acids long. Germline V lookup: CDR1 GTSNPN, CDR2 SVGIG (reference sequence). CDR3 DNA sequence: TGTGCCTGGAGCATTGGAGAAGACACCATATATTTT. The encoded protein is CAWSIGEDTIYF.

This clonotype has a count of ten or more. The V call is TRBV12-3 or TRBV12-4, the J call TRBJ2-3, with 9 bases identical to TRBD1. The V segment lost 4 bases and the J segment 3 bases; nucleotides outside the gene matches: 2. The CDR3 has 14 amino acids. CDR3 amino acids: CASSSGTGTDTQYF. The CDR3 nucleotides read TGTGCCAGCAGTTCCGGGACAGGGACAGATACGCAGTATTTT.

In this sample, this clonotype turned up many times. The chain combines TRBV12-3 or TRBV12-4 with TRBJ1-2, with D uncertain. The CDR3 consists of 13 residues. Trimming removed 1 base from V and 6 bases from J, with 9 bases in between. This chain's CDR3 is CASSLVEANGYTF. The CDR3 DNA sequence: TGTGCCAGCAGTTTAGTAGAGGCGAATGGCTACACCTTC.

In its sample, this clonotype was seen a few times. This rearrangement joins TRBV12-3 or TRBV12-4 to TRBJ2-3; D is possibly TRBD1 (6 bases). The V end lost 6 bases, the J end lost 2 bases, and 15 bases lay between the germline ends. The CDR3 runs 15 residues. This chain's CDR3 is CASSGDTMITDTQYF. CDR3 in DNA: TGTGCCAGCAGCGGGGACACCATGATCACAGATACGCAGTATTTT.

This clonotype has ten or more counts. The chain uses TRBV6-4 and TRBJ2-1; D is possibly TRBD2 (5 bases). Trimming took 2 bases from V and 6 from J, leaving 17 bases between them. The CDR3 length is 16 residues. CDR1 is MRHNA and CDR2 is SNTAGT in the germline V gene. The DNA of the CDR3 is TGTGCCAGCAGTGACCTGGCGGGCTCCCCTAGCAATGAGCAGTTCTTC. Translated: CASSDLAGSPSNEQFF.

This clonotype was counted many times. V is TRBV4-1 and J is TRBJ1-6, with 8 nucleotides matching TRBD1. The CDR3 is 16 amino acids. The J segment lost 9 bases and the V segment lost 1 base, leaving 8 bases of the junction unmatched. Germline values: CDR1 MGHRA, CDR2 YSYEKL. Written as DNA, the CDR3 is TGCGCCAGCAGCCAAGGGGGTGCAGGGGGCTTTTCACCCCTCCACTTT. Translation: CASSQGGAGGFSPLHF.